This TCR beta chain derives from a study of cytomegalovirus exposure and HLA in healthy donors. Regarding the study as a whole: Because they were indistinguishable, some V segments, including TRBV6-2 and TRBV6-3, were excluded.

Points on this clone: The antigen remains unidentified.

The CDR3 sequence is 18 residues long. Germline V CDR1 and CDR2: SGHNT, YYREEE (reference sequence). The V gene end was trimmed by 1 base and the J gene end by 5 bases; junction bases not matched to a gene: 15. A multiplex PCR was run with 60 Vbeta primers and 13 Jbeta primers. Measured with immunoSEQ multiplex PCR; TCRdb has only the in-frame clones, and not every one. Counted here are roughly 120,000 clones, 15% to 17% occurring once; the ten biggest clones make up 1.9%. This receptor was taken from a young woman in good health and CMV-seronegative. The J gene is TRBJ2-3, the V gene TRBV5-4; 8 bases map to TRBD2. The sample was PBMCs. Written as DNA, the CDR3 is TGTGCCAGCAGCTTGAACGCGGGAGGTCCCGCCGGATTAGATACGCAGTATTTT. It translates to CASSLNAGGPAGLDTQYF.